Below, 13 T cell receptor beta chains from the same sample are listed, as sequenced in a study of cytomegalovirus exposure and HLA in healthy donors. Profiling relied on immunoSEQ multiplex PCR, and the TCRdb table lists in-frame clones only, not all of them. Of about 200,000 clones in the sample, 70% to 85% were seen once. Sequences were obtained from PBMCs. The receptors derive from a woman younger than 45 in good health and CMV-seropositive.

The genes are TRBV6-1 and TRBJ1-2, with D hard to call. The germline V gene encodes CDR1 MNHNS and CDR2 SASEGT. The CDR3 sequence is 13 residues long. The V end lost 6 bases, the J end lost 6 bases, and 14 bases lay between the germline ends. The CDR3 region has the DNA TGTGCCAGCAGAGCGCATGAGGGCAATGGCTACACCTTC. It yields the protein CASRAHEGNGYTF.

This clone was recorded once. The rearrangement links TRBV6-1 to TRBJ1-5; possibly TRBD1 for D (6 bases). Germline values: CDR1 MNHNS, CDR2 SASEGT. Trimming pared 3 bases from V and 3 bases from J, leaving 12 bases between. There are 15 residues in the CDR3. CDR3 coding DNA: TGTGCCAGCAGTGAGAGAGGGGGATACAATCAGCCCCAGCATTTT. This gives the protein CASSERGGYNQPQHF.

This chain links TRBV2 with TRBJ2-5; 9 bases match TRBD2. The germline CDR1 and CDR2 sequences are SNHLY and FYNNEI. The length of the CDR3 is 17 residues. V was clipped by 7 bases and J by 3 bases; unmatched bases: 15. The CDR3 nucleotides read TGTGCCAGCACCCGGGGGGGTAGCGGGAGAGGGGAAGAGACCCAGTACTTC. It codes for CASTRGGSGRGEETQYF.

CDR3 sequence reads: CASTLPGQGKNEQFF. CDR3 sequence (DNA): TGTGCCAGTACCCTACCGGGACAGGGGAAAAATGAGCAGTTCTTC. The rearrangement uses TRBV19 and TRBJ2-1, with 10 bases that match TRBD1. The CDR3 spans 15 residues. Looked up from germline, CDR1 is LNHDA and CDR2 is SQIVND (reference sequence). Germline trimming cut 7 bases from V and 7 bases from J; bases unmatched to any gene: 10.

V and J are TRBV28 and TRBJ1-4; D is perhaps TRBD1 (5 bases). CDR3 size: 15 residues. V was cut by 3 bases and J by 4 bases, with 12 bases left in between. Germline assignment: CDR1 MDHEN and CDR2 SYDVKM. For the CDR3, the DNA is TGTGCCAGCAGTTTCGGGGGGACCTTTAATGAAAAACTGTTTTTT. It is translated as CASSFGGTFNEKLFF.

The chain joins TRBV29-1 to TRBJ2-3; 12 bases line up with TRBD2. The V and J ends lost 7 bases and 6 bases, in that order; junction bases with no gene match: 5. The germline V gene has CDR1 SQVTM and CDR2 ANQGSEA. This CDR3 region has 13 residues. The chain's CDR3 is CSATSGGVDTQYF. The CDR3 DNA reads as TGCAGCGCGACTAGCGGGGGTGTCGATACGCAGTATTTT.

The chain couples TRBV29-1 to TRBJ1-2, with 8 bases fitting TRBD1. The ends lost 6 bases at V and 8 bases at J; junction bases unmatched: 5. Germline values: CDR1 SQVTM, CDR2 ANQGSEA. CDR3 length: 11 residues. CDR3 sequence: CSVQGAYGYTF. The DNA of the CDR3 is TGCAGCGTCCAGGGGGCGTACGGCTACACCTTC.

This chain joins TRBV29-1 and TRBJ2-1; no clear D gene. The CDR3 totals 15 residues. Germline assignment: CDR1 SQVTM and CDR2 ANQGSEA. V lost 4 bases and J 9 bases, leaving 22 bases between the germline ends. The CDR3 DNA is TGCAGCGTTGTTCCCCCGATACCGGTAGTTGCTGAGCAGTTCTTC. Protein sequence: CSVVPPIPVVAEQFF.

This clone was counted a single time. The chain joins TRBV27 to TRBJ2-7; a possible D gene is TRBD1 (5 bases). Germline V gene lookup returns CDR1 MNHEY and CDR2 SMNVEV (reference sequence). Trimming took 5 bases from V and 3 from J, leaving 17 bases between them. The CDR3 sequence is 15 residues long. Written as DNA, the CDR3 is TGTGCCAGCAGTCCGCCTAGGGGCCCAGACTACGAGCAGTACTTC. It yields the protein CASSPPRGPDYEQYF.

This clone was detected a few times. V and J are TRBV6-5 and TRBJ1-1; no definite D call. Germline CDR1 and CDR2: MNHEY and SVGAGI. This CDR3 is 11 amino acids long. V was pared by 2 bases and J by 10 bases, with 8 bases between. The CDR3 DNA reads as TGTGCCAGCAGTTACCCTCCCCGAGCTTTCTTT. It codes for CASSYPPRAFF.

In this sample, this clone turned up once. The rearrangement links TRBV5-6 to TRBJ1-1, with D maybe TRBD1 (5 bases). Germline V gene data show CDR1 as SGHDT and CDR2 as YYEEEE. The CDR3 extends over 13 amino acids. V lost 5 bases and J lost 1, with 9 bases in between. Here the CDR3 DNA reads TGTGCCAGCAGTTTCGACAGGAACACTGAAGCTTTCTTT. It codes for CASSFDRNTEAFF.

The V gene is TRBV7-9, the J gene TRBJ1-1, with a possible D match to TRBD1 (6 bases). Between the trimmed V and J ends, which lost 0 bases and 4 bases, there was a span of 12 bases. This CDR3 contains 15 residues. Germline V gives CDR1 SEHNR, CDR2 FQNEAQ (reference sequence). CDR3 coding DNA: TGTGCCAGCAGCTTAGCTGCAGGGGTGACCACTGAAGCTTTCTTT. Its protein product is CASSLAAGVTTEAFF.

This clone is a singleton in its sample. The genes are TRBV7-9 and TRBJ1-2; D remains ambiguous. The CDR3 runs 16 residues. Germline CDR1 SEHNR, CDR2 FQNEAQ (reference sequence). Trimming took off 2 bases at V and 1 base at J, with 14 bases between the two ends. The CDR3 protein is CASSLLLRELNYGYTF. For the CDR3, the DNA is TGTGCCAGCAGCTTACTGTTGAGGGAGCTTAACTATGGCTACACCTTC.